The 18 T cell receptor beta chains in this list originate from one sample, sequenced in a study of control samples from healthy donors and cancer patients. Sequencing was performed with immunoSEQ multiplex PCR; in TCRdb, only in-frame clones are kept and a portion is missing. The data contain 100,000 to 150,000 clones, approximately 90% of them seen just once; the ten biggest clones take up 2.5%. Material for sequencing was blood. These receptors originate from a man between 35 and 55 years old in good health.

The chain recombines TRBV21-1 with TRBJ1-6; TRBD1, the table's D call, lacks a check against the DNA. TRBV21-1 is labeled a pseudogene. This CDR3 is 17 amino acids long. The CDR3 coding sequence is TGTGCCAGCAGCGGTATAAACGGCAGACATTATAATTCACCCCTCCACTTT. Protein product: CASSGINGRHYNSPLHF.

CDR3 region: CASAPGTEAFF. Here the CDR3 DNA reads TGTGCCAGCGCCCCCGGAACTGAAGCTTTCTTT. V and J are TRBV6-5 and TRBJ1-1, with D unclear. Trimming left V 8 bases short and J 5 bases short, with 9 bases between. Germline lookup yields CDR1 MNHEY and CDR2 SVGAGI. The CDR3 length is 11 residues.

V is TRBV18 and J is TRBJ1-2; tentatively, D is TRBD1 (6 bases). Germline CDR1 KGHSH, CDR2 LQKENI. With 2 bases removed from V and 6 bases from J, the gap between germline ends came to 16 bases. The CDR3 runs 15 residues. The CDR3 spells CASSPTGSEVDGYTF. DNA of the CDR3: TGTGCCAGCTCACCAACAGGGTCCGAGGTAGATGGCTACACCTTC.

V usage is TRBV5-1 and J usage is TRBJ1-2, with D unclear. This CDR3 has 14 amino acids. Trimming took 4 bases from V and 7 from J, leaving 17 bases between them. Germline values: CDR1 SGHRS, CDR2 YFSETQ. The CDR3 coding sequence is TGCGCCAGCAGCCCGAGCCGGATATCGGGTGGCTACACCTTC. It specifies CASSPSRISGGYTF. Variable domain in full (rest from reference TRBV5-1 and TRBJ1-2): KAGVTQTPRYLIKTRGQQVTLSCSPISGHRSVSWYQQTPGQGLQFLFEYFSETQRNKGNFPGRFSGRQFSNSRSEMNVSTLELGDSALYLCASSPSRISGGYTFGSGTRLTVV.

This CDR3 reads CASSPGGVEQYF. In DNA form, the CDR3 reads TGTGCCAGCAGCCCCGGGGGGGTTGAGCAGTACTTC. This rearrangement joins TRBV11-2 to TRBJ2-7, with 8 bases fitting TRBD2. CDR1 SGHAT and CDR2 FQNNGV come from the germline V gene. Germline trimming cut 5 bases from V and 7 bases from J; bases unmatched to any gene: 4. The CDR3 extends over 12 amino acids.

The J gene is TRBJ1-2, the V gene TRBV5-1; possibly TRBD1 for D (6 bases). From germline, CDR1 is SGHRS and CDR2 YFSETQ. The V end lost 1 base, the J end lost 6 bases, and 16 bases lay between the germline ends. This CDR3 contains 15 residues. Here the CDR3 reads CASSLSLPGAHGYTF. The CDR3, as DNA: TGCGCCAGCAGCTTGTCTCTGCCGGGGGCACATGGCTACACCTTC.

The chain carries TRBV18 and TRBJ2-2; TRBD2 might be the D (6 bases). The length of the CDR3 is 15 residues. CDR1 is KGHSH and CDR2 is LQKENI in the germline V gene. V lost 0 bases and J lost 1, with 6 bases in between. The chain's CDR3 is CASSPPGGNTGELFF. CDR3 DNA sequence: TGTGCCAGCTCACCACCGGGAGGGAACACCGGGGAGCTGTTTTTT.

This sequence joins TRBV12-3 or TRBV12-4 and TRBJ2-2; tentative D call: TRBD1 (6 bases). The CDR3 runs to 13 residues. The V end was cut by 5 bases, the J end by 5 bases, with 9 bases between. The CDR3 loop reads CASSDTGTGELFF. DNA of the CDR3: TGTGCCAGCAGTGATACAGGGACCGGGGAGCTGTTTTTT.

V gene TRBV5-8 combines with J gene TRBJ2-6, with D tentatively TRBD1 or TRBD2 (5 bases each). CDR1 is SGHTS and CDR2 is YDEGEE in the germline V gene. V was clipped by 4 bases and J by 3 bases, with 8 bases between them. There are 14 residues in the CDR3. The CDR3 coding sequence is TGTGCCAGCAGCAGGGGACGTGGGGCCAACGTCCTGACTTTC. The encoded protein is CASSRGRGANVLTF.

The table lists this clone with a few counts. The chain uses TRBV10-1 and TRBJ2-2; 10 bases fit TRBD1. CDR1 WNHNN and CDR2 SYGVQD come from the germline V gene (reference sequence). CDR3 length: 14 residues. V trimming: 6 bases; J trimming: 6 bases; junction bases outside the gene matches: 4. CDR3 nucleotides: TGCGCCAGCAGAGGACAGGGGGGCGCCGGGGAGCTGTTTTTT. Translation gives CASRGQGGAGELFF.

The chain joins TRBV5-6 to TRBJ2-7; 8 bases fit TRBD1. CDR3 length: 14 residues. The V and J ends lost 4 bases and 5 bases, in that order; junction bases with no gene match: 8. Germline-derived CDR1 and CDR2 are SGHDT and YYEEEE. The CDR3 coding sequence is TGTGCCAGCAGCATACGGACAGGGAATAACGAGCAGTACTTC. Translated: CASSIRTGNNEQYF.

The rearrangement uses TRBV9 and TRBJ2-5; 14 positions match TRBD2. Trimming at V came to 2 bases and at J to 2 bases, leaving 5 bases not matched to a gene. This CDR3 region has 17 residues. CDR1 is SGDLS, CDR2 YYNGEE, per germline. The CDR3 is CASSVGLAGGEQETQYF. The CDR3 DNA follows: TGTGCCAGCAGCGTCGGACTAGCGGGGGGTGAGCAAGAGACCCAGTACTTC.

The rearrangement joins TRBV15 to TRBJ1-2, with D tentatively TRBD1 (6 bases). Trimming took 0 bases from V and 7 from J, leaving 12 bases between them. Germline CDR1 is LNHNV and CDR2 is YYDKDF (reference sequence). CDR3 size: 14 residues. CDR3 sequence reads: CATSREGGAAGYTF. CDR3 coding DNA: TGTGCCACCAGCAGAGAGGGGGGGGCGGCTGGCTACACCTTC.

The chain links TRBV11-2 to TRBJ1-6; D gene ambiguous. The CDR3 runs to 15 residues. Trimming left V 2 bases short and J 8 bases short, with 13 bases between. Germline V gene data show CDR1 as SGHAT and CDR2 as FQNNGV. CDR3 coding DNA: TGTGCCAGCAGCTTATTGAACAGCGAATATTCACCCCTCCACTTT. Protein sequence: CASSLLNSEYSPLHF.

This rearrangement joins TRBV6-4 to TRBJ1-6, with 10 bases lining up with TRBD1. The CDR3 contains 14 residues. With 10 bases clipped from V and 10 bases from J, the junction kept 10 bases outside the gene matches. Germline V CDR1 and CDR2: MRHNA, SNTAGT. In DNA form, the CDR3 reads TGTGCCAAGGGACCTCCGGGACAGGGGTCACCCCTCCACTTT. Amino acid sequence: CAKGPPGQGSPLHF.

V gene TRBV19 combines with J gene TRBJ1-3, with D possibly matching TRBD1 (6 bases). Germline CDR1 reads LNHDA; CDR2 reads SQIVND (reference sequence). V was trimmed by 5 bases and J by 4 bases, leaving 15 bases between them. This CDR3 has 15 residues. The CDR3 loop reads CASSAYRVSGNTIYF. CDR3 nucleotide sequence: TGTGCCAGTAGTGCCTACAGGGTCTCGGGAAACACCATATATTTT.

The chain recombines TRBV27 with TRBJ2-7; D possibly corresponds to TRBD1 (5 bases). Trimming removed 6 bases at V and 6 bases at J, with 12 bases between. The CDR3 totals 12 residues. Germline-derived CDR1 and CDR2 are MNHEY and SMNVEV (reference sequence). DNA for the CDR3: TGTGCCAGCAGCCTAGGGGTGGGCGAGCAGTACTTC. Amino acids: CASSLGVGEQYF.

The rearrangement links TRBV7-6 to TRBJ1-3; D might be TRBD1 (6 bases). This CDR3 spans 15 amino acids. The germline gives CDR1 SGHVS, CDR2 FNYEAQ. Deletions cut 4 bases from V and 4 bases from J, with 14 bases between. CDR3 loop: CASSSSGGLGNTIYF. In DNA, the CDR3 is TGTGCCAGCAGCTCGAGCGGGGGGCTAGGAAACACCATATATTTT.